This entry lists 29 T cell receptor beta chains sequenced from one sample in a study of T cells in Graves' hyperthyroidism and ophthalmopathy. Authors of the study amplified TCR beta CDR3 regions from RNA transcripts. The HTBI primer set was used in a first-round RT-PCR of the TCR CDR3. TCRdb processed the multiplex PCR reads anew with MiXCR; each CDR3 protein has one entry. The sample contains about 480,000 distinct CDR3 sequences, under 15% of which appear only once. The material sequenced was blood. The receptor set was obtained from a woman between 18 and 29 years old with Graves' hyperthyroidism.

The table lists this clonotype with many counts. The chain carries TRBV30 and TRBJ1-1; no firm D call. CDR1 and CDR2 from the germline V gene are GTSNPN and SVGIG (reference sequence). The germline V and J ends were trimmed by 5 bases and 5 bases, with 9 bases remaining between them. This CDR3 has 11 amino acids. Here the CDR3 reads CAWDLGTEAFF. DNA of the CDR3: TGTGCCTGGGACCTGGGGACTGAAGCTTTCTTT.

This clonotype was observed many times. The CDR3 protein is CASSLSWTVNTEAFF. Written as DNA, the CDR3 is TGTGCCAGCAGCTTATCGTGGACGGTGAACACTGAAGCTTTCTTT. The chain couples TRBV7-6 to TRBJ1-1; D unresolved. Trimming stripped 2 bases from V and 0 bases from J, with 10 bases between. CDR3 length: 15 amino acids. Germline CDR1 is SGHVS and CDR2 is FNYEAQ. The complete variable domain, with remaining parts taken from reference TRBV7-6 and TRBJ1-1, reads GAGVSQSPRYKVTKRGQDVALRCDPISGHVSLYWYRQALGQGPEFLTYFNYEAQQDKSGLPNDRFSAERPEGSISTLTIQRTEQRDSAMYRCASSLSWTVNTEAFFGQGTRLTVV.

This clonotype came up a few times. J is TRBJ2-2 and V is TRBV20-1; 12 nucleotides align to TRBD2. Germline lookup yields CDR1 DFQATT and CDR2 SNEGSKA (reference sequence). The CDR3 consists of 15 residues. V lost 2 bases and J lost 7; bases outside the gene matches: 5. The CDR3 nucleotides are TGCAGTGCTAGACTAGCGGGAGGGCTGCACGGGGAGCTGTTTTTT. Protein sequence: CSARLAGGLHGELFF.

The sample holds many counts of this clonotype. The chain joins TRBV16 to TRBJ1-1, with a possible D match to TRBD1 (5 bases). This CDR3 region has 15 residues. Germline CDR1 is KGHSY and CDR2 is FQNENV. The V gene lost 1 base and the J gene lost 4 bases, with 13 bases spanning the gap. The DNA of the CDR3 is TGTGCCAGCAGCCAATTGGCGGGCGGGGGCACTGAAGCTTTCTTT. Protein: CASSQLAGGGTEAFF.

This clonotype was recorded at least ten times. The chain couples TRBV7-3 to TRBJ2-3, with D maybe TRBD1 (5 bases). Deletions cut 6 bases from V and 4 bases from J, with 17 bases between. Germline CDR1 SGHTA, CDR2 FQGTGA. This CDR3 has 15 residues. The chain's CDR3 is CASSPVGRGPDTQYF. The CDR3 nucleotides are TGTGCCAGCAGTCCCGTGGGGCGTGGTCCAGATACGCAGTATTTT. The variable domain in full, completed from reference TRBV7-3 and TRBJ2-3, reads GAGVSQTPSNKVTEKGKYVELRCDPISGHTALYWYRQSLGQGPEFLIYFQGTGAADDSGLPNDRFFAVRPEGSVSTLKIQRTERGDSAVYLCASSPVGRGPDTQYFGPGTRLTVL.

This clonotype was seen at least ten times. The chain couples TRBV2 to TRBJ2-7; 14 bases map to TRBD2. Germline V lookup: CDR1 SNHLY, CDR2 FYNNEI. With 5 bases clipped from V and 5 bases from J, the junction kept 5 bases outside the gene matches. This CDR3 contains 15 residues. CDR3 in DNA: TGTGCCAGCAGTAGGACTAGCGGGAGGAGGGACGAGCAGTACGTC. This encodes CASSRTSGRRDEQYV.

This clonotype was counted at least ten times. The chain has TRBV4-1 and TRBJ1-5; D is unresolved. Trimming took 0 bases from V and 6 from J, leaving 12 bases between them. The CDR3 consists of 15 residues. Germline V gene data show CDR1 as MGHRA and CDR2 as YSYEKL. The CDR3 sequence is CASSQDRQVRQPQHF. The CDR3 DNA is TGCGCCAGCAGCCAAGATCGGCAGGTACGTCAGCCCCAGCATTTT.

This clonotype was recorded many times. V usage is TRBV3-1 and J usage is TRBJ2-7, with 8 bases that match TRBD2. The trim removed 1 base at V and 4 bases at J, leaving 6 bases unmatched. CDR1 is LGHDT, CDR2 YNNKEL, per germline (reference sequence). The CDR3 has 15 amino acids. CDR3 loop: CASSQAGGLRYEQYF. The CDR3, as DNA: TGTGCCAGCAGCCAAGCGGGAGGGTTGCGTTACGAGCAGTACTTC.

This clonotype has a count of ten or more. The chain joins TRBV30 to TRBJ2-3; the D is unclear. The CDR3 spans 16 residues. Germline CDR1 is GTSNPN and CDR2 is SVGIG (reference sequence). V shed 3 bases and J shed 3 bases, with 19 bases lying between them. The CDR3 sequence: CAWSPRVQTVTDTQYF. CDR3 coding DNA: TGTGCCTGGAGCCCCCGGGTCCAGACGGTTACAGATACGCAGTATTTT.

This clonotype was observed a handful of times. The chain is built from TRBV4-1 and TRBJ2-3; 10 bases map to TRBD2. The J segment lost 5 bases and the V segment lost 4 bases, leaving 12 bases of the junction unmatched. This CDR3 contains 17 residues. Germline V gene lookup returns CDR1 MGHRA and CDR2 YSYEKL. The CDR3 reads CASSPFLTSGTVDTQYF. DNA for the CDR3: TGCGCCAGCAGCCCGTTTCTTACTAGCGGGACGGTAGATACGCAGTATTTT.

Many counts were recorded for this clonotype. CDR3 sequence: CSARLGQTPQGYTF. The CDR3 DNA sequence: TGCAGTGCTAGATTAGGACAGACGCCTCAGGGCTACACCTTC. The chain employs TRBV20-1 and TRBJ1-2; D might be TRBD1 (6 bases). Trimming removed 2 bases at V and 8 bases at J, with 18 bases between. Germline V gene sequence: CDR1 DFQATT, CDR2 SNEGSKA (reference sequence). The CDR3 has 14 residues.

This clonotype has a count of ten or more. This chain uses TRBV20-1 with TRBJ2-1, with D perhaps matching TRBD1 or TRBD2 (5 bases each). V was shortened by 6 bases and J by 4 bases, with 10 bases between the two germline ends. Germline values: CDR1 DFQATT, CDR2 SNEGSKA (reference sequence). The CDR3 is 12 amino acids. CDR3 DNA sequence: TGCAGTGCCGAGGGGTCATACAATGAGCAGTTCTTC. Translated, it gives CSAEGSYNEQFF.

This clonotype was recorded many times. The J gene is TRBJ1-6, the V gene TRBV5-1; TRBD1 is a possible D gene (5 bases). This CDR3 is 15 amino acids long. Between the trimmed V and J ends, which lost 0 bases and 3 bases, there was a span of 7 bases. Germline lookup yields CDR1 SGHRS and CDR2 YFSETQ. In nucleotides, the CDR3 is TGCGCCAGCAGCTTGGAGGGGAACTATAATTCACCCCTCCACTTT. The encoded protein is CASSLEGNYNSPLHF.

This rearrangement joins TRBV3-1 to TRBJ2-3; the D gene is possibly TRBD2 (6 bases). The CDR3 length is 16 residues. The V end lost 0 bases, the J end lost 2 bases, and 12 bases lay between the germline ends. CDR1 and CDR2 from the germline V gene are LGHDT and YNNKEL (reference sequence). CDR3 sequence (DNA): TGTGCCAGCAGCCAAGATAGGGGACTTCTCACAGATACGCAGTATTTT. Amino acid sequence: CASSQDRGLLTDTQYF.

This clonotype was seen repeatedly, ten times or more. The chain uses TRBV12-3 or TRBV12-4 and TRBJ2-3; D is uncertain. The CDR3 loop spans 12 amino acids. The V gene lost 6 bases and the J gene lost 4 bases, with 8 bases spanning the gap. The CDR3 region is CASRIGPDTQYF. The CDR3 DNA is TGTGCCAGCAGAATAGGACCAGATACGCAGTATTTT.

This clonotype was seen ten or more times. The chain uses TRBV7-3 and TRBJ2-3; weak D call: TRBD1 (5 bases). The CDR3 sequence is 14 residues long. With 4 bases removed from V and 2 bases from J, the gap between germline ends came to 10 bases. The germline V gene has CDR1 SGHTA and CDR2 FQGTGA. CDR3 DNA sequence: TGTGCCAGCAGCTCAAGGGGATACACAGATACGCAGTATTTT. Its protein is CASSSRGYTDTQYF.

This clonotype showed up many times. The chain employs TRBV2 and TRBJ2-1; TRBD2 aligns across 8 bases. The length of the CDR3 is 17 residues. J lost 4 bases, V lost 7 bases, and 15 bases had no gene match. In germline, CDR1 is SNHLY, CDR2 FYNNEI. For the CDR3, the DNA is TGTGCCAGCACTCCCCTCACTAGCGGCCAAGCTTACAATGAGCAGTTCTTC. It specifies CASTPLTSGQAYNEQFF. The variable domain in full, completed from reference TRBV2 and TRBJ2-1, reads EPEVTQTPSHQVTQMGQEVILRCVPISNHLYFYWYRQILGQKVEFLVSFYNNEISEKSEIFDDQFSVERPDGSNFTLKIRSTKLEDSAMYFCASTPLTSGQAYNEQFFGPGTRLTVL.

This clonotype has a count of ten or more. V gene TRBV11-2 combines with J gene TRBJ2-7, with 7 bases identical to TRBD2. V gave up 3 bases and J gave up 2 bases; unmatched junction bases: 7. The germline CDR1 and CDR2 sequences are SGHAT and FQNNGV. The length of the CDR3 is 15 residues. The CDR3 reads CASSLLIAGPYEQYF. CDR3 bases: TGTGCCAGCAGCTTGTTAATAGCGGGTCCCTACGAGCAGTACTTC.

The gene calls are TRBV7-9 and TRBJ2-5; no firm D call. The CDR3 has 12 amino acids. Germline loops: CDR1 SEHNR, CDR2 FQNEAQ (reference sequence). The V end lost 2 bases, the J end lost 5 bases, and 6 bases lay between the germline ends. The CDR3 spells CASSLLSETQYF. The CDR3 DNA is TGTGCCAGCAGCTTACTGAGCGAGACCCAGTACTTC.

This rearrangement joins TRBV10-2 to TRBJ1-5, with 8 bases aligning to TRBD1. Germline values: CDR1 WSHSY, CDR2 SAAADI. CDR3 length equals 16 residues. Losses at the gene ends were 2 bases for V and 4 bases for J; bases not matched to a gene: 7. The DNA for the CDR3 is TGCGCCAGCAGTGAGGGGACAGGCCTTCGGAATCAGCCCCAGCATTTT. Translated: CASSEGTGLRNQPQHF.

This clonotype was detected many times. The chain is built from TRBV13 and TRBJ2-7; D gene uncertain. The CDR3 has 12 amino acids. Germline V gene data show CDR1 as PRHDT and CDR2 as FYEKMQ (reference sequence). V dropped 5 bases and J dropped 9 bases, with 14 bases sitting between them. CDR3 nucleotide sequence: TGTGCCAGCAGCCCCCTTAAGGACCGGCAGTACGTC. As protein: CASSPLKDRQYV.

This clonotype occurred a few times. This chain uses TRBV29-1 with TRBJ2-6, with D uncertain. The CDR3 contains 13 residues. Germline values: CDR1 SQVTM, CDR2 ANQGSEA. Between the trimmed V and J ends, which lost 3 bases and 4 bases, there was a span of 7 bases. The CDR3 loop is CSVDVGGANVLTF. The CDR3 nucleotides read TGCAGCGTTGACGTGGGCGGGGCCAACGTCCTGACTTTC.

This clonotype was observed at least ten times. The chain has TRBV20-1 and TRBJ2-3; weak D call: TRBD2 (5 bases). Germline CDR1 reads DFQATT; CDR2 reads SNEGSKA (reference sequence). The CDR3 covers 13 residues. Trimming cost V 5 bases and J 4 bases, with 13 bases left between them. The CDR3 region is CSAPPEAADTQYF. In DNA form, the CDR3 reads TGCAGTGCTCCCCCGGAGGCCGCAGATACGCAGTATTTT.

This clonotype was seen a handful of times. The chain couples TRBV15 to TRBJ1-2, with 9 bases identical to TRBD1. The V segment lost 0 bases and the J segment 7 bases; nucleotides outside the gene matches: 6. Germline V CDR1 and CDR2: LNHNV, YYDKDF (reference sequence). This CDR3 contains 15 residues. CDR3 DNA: TGTGCCACCAGCAGAGATCGACAGGGGGTCGTTGGCTACACCTTC. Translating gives CATSRDRQGVVGYTF.

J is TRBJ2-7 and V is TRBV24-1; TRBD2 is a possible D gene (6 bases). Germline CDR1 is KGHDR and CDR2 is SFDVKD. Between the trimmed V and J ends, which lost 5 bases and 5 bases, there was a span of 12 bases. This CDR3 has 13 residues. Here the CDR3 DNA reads TGTGCCACCAGTGTTATAGAGCGGGACGAGCAGTACTTC. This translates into CATSVIERDEQYF.

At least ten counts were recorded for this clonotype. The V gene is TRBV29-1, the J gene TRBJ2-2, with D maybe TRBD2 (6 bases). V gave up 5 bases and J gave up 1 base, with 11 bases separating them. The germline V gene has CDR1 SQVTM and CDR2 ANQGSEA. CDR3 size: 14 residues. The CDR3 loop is CSVMVGGNTGELFF. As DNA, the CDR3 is TGCAGCGTTATGGTGGGAGGGAACACCGGGGAGCTGTTTTTT.

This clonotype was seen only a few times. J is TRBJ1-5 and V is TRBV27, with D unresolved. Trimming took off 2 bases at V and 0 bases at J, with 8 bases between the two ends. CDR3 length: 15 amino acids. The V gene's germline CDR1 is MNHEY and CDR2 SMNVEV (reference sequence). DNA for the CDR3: TGTGCCAGCAGTTTAAACATTAATAGCAATCAGCCCCAGCATTTT. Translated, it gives CASSLNINSNQPQHF.

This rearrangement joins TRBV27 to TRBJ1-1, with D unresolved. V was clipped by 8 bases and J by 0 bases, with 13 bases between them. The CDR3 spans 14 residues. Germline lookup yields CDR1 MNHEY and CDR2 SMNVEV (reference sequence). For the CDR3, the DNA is TGTGCCAGCCGTAATGGACTGTTGAACACTGAAGCTTTCTTT. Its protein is CASRNGLLNTEAFF.

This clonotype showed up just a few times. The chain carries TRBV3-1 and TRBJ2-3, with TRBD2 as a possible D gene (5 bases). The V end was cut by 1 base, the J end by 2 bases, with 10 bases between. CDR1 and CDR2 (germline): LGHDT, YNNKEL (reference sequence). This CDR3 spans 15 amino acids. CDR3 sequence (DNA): TGTGCCAGCAGCCAAGGACTACCGGTCACAGATACGCAGTATTTT. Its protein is CASSQGLPVTDTQYF.